This TCR beta chain was identified during a study of technical replicates of blood from four donors. This table comes from immunoSEQ multiplex PCR, and its TCRdb copy is limited to in-frame clones, with some not included. This repertoire shows fewer than 85,000 clones, less than 95% found once; its top ten account for 0.2% to 0.3%. The CDR3 runs to 14 residues. Germline V gene lookup returns CDR1 SEHNR and CDR2 FQNEAQ (reference sequence). The V and J ends lost 5 bases and 4 bases respectively, with 12 bases between them. This TCR derives from a human donor in good health. The V and J genes are TRBV7-9 and TRBJ1-5, with a possible D match to TRBD1 (6 bases). Sequencing was done on a sample of T cells isolated from PBMCs. CDR3 coding DNA: TGTGCCAGCAGCCCACAGGGAAAAAATCAGCCCCAGCATTTT. It encodes CASSPQGKNQPQHF.